The rows below give T cell receptor beta chains drawn from one sample of a study of blood T cell repertoires in COVID-19. Assay used: immunoSEQ multiplex PCR; TCRdb lists only in-frame clones, some missing. The sample lists around 150,000 clones, 70% to 90% occurring once. The specimen was peripheral blood. The origin of the receptors is a human donor in a cohort sampled during active COVID-19. Each CDR3 is given with its conserved first and last residue. Each record gives: D gene, clone size, J gene, V gene, CDR3 length, CDR3 DNA, CDR3 protein. A D gene is named only where the DNA matches it firmly. Clone size, where shown, is once, few, many, or a class for clones that have expanded.

>-|-|TRBJ1-1|TRBV5-6|17
TGTGCCAGCAGCTTGACTACCGGGCAGGGATTGAACACTGAAGCTTTCTTT
CASSLTTGQGLNTEAFF
>TRBD2|-|TRBJ2-1|TRBV27|14
TGTGCCAGTGGGATAGCGGGATTCTACAATGAGCAGTTCTTC
CASGIAGFYNEQFF
>-|-|TRBJ1-2|TRBV21-1|16
TGTGCCAGCAGCAAAGATTCAGCAGGGATTCACTATGGCTACACCTTC
CASSKDSAGIHYGYTF
>-|-|TRBJ2-7|TRBV20-1|10
TGCAGTGGACAGGTCGGTCAGCAGTACTTC
CSGQVGQQYF
>-|-|TRBJ1-1|TRBV30|15
TGTGCCTGGAGTGGAACGCGGGGAAATAGAGCTGAAGCTTTCTTT
CAWSGTRGNRAEAFF
>TRBD1|-|TRBJ1-2|TRBV7-2|14
TGTGCCAGCAGCCGGGACAGGGGGTCGAATGGCTACACCTTC
CASSRDRGSNGYTF
>TRBD2|-|TRBJ2-3|TRBV4-2|15
TGTGCCAGCAGCCCTCTGACTAGCGTACCAGATACGCAGTATTTT
CASSPLTSVPDTQYF
>TRBD1|-|TRBJ1-2|TRBV28|15
TGTGCCAGCAGTCCCCCGGGACAGGAAGACTATGGCTACACCTTC
CASSPPGQEDYGYTF
>-|-|TRBJ1-5|TRBV19|17
TGTGCCAGTAGTATCCTCACTACAGGGAAGGTTGCTCAGCCCCAGCATTTT
CASSILTTGKVAQPQHF
>-|-|TRBJ2-3|TRBV18|14
TGTGCCAGCTCACCAGGGGCCGCTGCAGATACGCAGTATTTT
CASSPGAAADTQYF
>TRBD2|-|TRBJ2-7|TRBV5-1|16
TGCGCCAGCAGCCCTTCGACTAGCGGGGCGTTGGGCGAGCAGTACTTC
CASSPSTSGALGEQYF
>TRBD2|-|TRBJ2-7|TRBV7-9|18
TGTGCCAGCAGCTTAGGAGGACTAGCGGGGGGAGCTCCTCGCGAGCAGTACTTC
CASSLGGLAGGAPREQYF
>-|-|TRBJ1-2|TRBV9|14
TGTGCCAGCAGCCGGGGTTTAGCTAACTATGGCTACACCTTC
CASSRGLANYGYTF
>-|-|TRBJ2-7|TRBV28|13
TGTGCCAGCAGTTTTGGAGGATCTTACGAGCAGTACTTC
CASSFGGSYEQYF
>-|-|TRBJ1-1|TRBV6-1|16
TGTGCCAGCAGTGAAACCTCTGCGGGCGAGGGCACTGAAGCTTTCTTT
CASSETSAGEGTEAFF
>-|once|TRBJ2-2|TRBV10-3|13
TGTGCCATCAGCGGGCAGGGGAGAGGGGAGCTGTTTTTT
CAISGQGRGELFF
>TRBD2|-|TRBJ2-3|TRBV29-1|15
TGCAGCGTCGCTAGGACTAGCATATACACAGATACGCAGTATTTT
CSVARTSIYTDTQYF
>TRBD2|-|TRBJ2-1|TRBV18|16
TGTGCCAGCTCACCGACTAGCGGGACAAGGATGAATGAGCAGTTCTTC
CASSPTSGTRMNEQFF
>TRBD2|-|TRBJ2-3|TRBV12-3/TRBV12-4|13
TGTGCCAGCAGCGGGAGGACGACAGATACGCAGTATTTT
CASSGRTTDTQYF
>TRBD1|-|TRBJ2-7|TRBV6-5|12
TGTGCCAGCAGCGACGACAGGGAGGAGCAGTACTTC
CASSDDREEQYF
>TRBD1|-|TRBJ2-5|TRBV7-9|14
TGTGCCAGCAGCTTAAGAGGACAGGGGGAGACCCAGTACTTC
CASSLRGQGETQYF
>TRBD1|once|TRBJ1-3|TRBV28|15
TGTGCCAGCAGTCCACGGACAGGGTATGGAAACACCATATATTTT
CASSPRTGYGNTIYF
>-|-|TRBJ2-7|TRBV7-9|14
TGTGCCAGCAGGCCCGAGGGGGGGGCCTACGAGCAGTACTTC
CASRPEGGAYEQYF
>-|-|TRBJ1-6|TRBV6-2/TRBV6-3|12
TGTGCCAGCAGTCGTCCGGATTCACCCCTCCACTTT
CASSRPDSPLHF
>TRBD2|-|TRBJ2-5|TRBV6-5|15
TGTGCCAGCAGTTACTCCCTAGCGGGTCAAGAGACCCAGTACTTC
CASSYSLAGQETQYF
>TRBD2|-|TRBJ2-7|TRBV20-1|17
TGCAGTGCTAGTTCTCCTAGCGGGGGCTTCTTTGGGGACGAGCAGTACTTC
CSASSPSGGFFGDEQYF
>TRBD1|-|TRBJ1-6|TRBV30|15
TGTGCCTGGAGTGCCCCTTCGACAGGGAGCTCACCCCTCCACTTT
CAWSAPSTGSSPLHF
>TRBD2|-|TRBJ2-7|TRBV6-5|15
TGTGCCAGCAGATCCAGCGGGGGGGGATTCTACGAGCAGTACTTC
CASRSSGGGFYEQYF
>-|-|TRBJ2-7|TRBV6-1|14
TGTGCCAGCAGTGAAGTGTACAGCTTCTACGAGCAGTACTTC
CASSEVYSFYEQYF
>TRBD1|-|TRBJ2-1|TRBV28|15
TGTGCCAGCAGGTCGGGCAGGGGGCGCGTGTATGAGCAGTTCTTC
CASRSGRGRVYEQFF
>-|-|TRBJ1-1|TRBV5-4|13
TGTGCCAGCAGCTCTAGAAGGAACACTGAAGCTTTCTTT
CASSSRRNTEAFF
>-|-|TRBJ1-6|TRBV6-1|16
TGTGCCAGCAGTGGCCGGGAAAGCTCCTATAATTCACCCCTCCACTTT
CASSGRESSYNSPLHF
>TRBD1|-|TRBJ1-3|TRBV6-6|14
TGTGCCAGCAGTTATGACAGGGCTGGAAACACCATATATTTT
CASSYDRAGNTIYF
>TRBD1|-|TRBJ1-5|TRBV6-5|15
TGTGCCAGCAGTTCCGGGACAGACTTCAATCAGCCCCAGCATTTT
CASSSGTDFNQPQHF
>TRBD2|-|TRBJ2-5|TRBV10-1|15
TGCGCCAGCAGAGAGACTAGCGGGCTTGAGGAGACCCAGTACTTC
CASRETSGLEETQYF
>TRBD1|-|TRBJ2-5|TRBV7-2|17
TGTGCCAGCAGCTTAAAATTCCCAGGACAGGCAACTGAGACCCAGTACTTC
CASSLKFPGQATETQYF
>TRBD1|-|TRBJ1-3|TRBV6-1|19
TGTGCCAGCAGTGCCTTATCCGGGGGACAGGGACTCTCTGGAAACACCATATATTTT
CASSALSGGQGLSGNTIYF
>-|-|TRBJ2-1|TRBV10-1|11
TGCGCCAGCAGATTTCTAGATGAGCAGTTCTTC
CASRFLDEQFF
>-|-|TRBJ2-5|TRBV19|16
TGTGCCAGTAGTATAGAGGAGACAGCAAACCAAGAGACCCAGTACTTC
CASSIEETANQETQYF
>TRBD1|-|TRBJ1-5|TRBV5-6|16
TGTGCCAGCAGCTTGGCTGGGACAGCTAGCAATCAGCCCCAGCATTTT
CASSLAGTASNQPQHF
>TRBD2|-|TRBJ2-7|TRBV5-1|14
TGCGCCAGCAGCTTGGGGGGAGGGGCGAGAGAGCAGTACTTC
CASSLGGGAREQYF
>-|-|TRBJ1-1|TRBV11-2|12
TGTGCCAGCAGCGGATGGACATTCGAAGCTTTCTTT
CASSGWTFEAFF
>TRBD1|-|TRBJ2-2|TRBV24-1|13
TGTGCCACATGGGACAGAAACACCGGGGAGCTGTTTTTT
CATWDRNTGELFF
>-|-|TRBJ2-1|TRBV3-1/TRBV3-2|16
TGTGCCAGCAGTCCAGGCCGGGACACCTCCTACAATGAGCAGTTCTTC
CASSPGRDTSYNEQFF
>-|-|TRBJ1-1|TRBV27|13
TGTGCCAGCACTGACAGAATGAACACTGAAGCTTTCTTT
CASTDRMNTEAFF
>-|once|TRBJ2-6|TRBV20-1|15
TGCAGTGCTAGTTTCAGGGGATCTGGGGCCAACGTCCTGACTTTC
CSASFRGSGANVLTF
>-|-|TRBJ1-5|TRBV30|13
TGTGCCTGGTCCGGTGATAGCAATCAGCCCCAGCATTTT
CAWSGDSNQPQHF
>TRBD1|-|TRBJ1-1|TRBV30|15
TGTGCCTGCAAAACCGGGACAGGGGGCGCAAATGAAGCTTTCTTT
CACKTGTGGANEAFF
>-|-|TRBJ2-1|TRBV28|13
TGTGCCAGCGATGCGGGGCCCTACAATGAGCAGTTCTTC
CASDAGPYNEQFF
>-|-|TRBJ2-7|TRBV7-2|14
TGTGCCAGCAGCTTGAATCGGGTAACCTACGAGCAGTACTTC
CASSLNRVTYEQYF
>-|-|TRBJ2-1|TRBV5-1|16
TGCGCCAGCAGCCCGGAACCTACAGCGGCCTACAATGAGCAGTTCTTC
CASSPEPTAAYNEQFF
>TRBD1|-|TRBJ1-2|TRBV30|13
TGTGCCTGGGCCCGACAGGGTTCCTATGGCTACACCTTC
CAWARQGSYGYTF
>TRBD2|-|TRBJ2-5|TRBV20-1|14
TGCAGTGCTAGTGGCGGGAGGACCGGAGAGACCCAGTACTTC
CSASGGRTGETQYF
>-|-|TRBJ2-3|TRBV6-6|14
TGTGCCAGCAGTTACTCACTTAGCACAGATACGCAGTATTTT
CASSYSLSTDTQYF
>-|-|TRBJ2-2|TRBV7-6|15
TGTGCCAGCAGCTTAGTGACGGGGAACACCGGGGAGCTGTTTTTT
CASSLVTGNTGELFF
>-|-|TRBJ2-4|TRBV5-6|15
TGTGCCAGCAGCTTACTCAGGGGTGACAAAAACATTCAGTACTTC
CASSLLRGDKNIQYF
>TRBD1|-|TRBJ1-5|TRBV19|16
TGTGCCAGTAGTACCCCCTTGACAGGGGGTAGAGAGCCCCAGCATTTT
CASSTPLTGGREPQHF
>-|-|TRBJ2-7|TRBV5-6|13
TGTGCCAGCAGCTTGTCGGGGGTTTACGAGCAGTACTTC
CASSLSGVYEQYF
>-|-|TRBJ2-7|TRBV27|15
TGTGCCAGCGCTGGGTTGGACAGAGACACCTACGAGCAGTACTTC
CASAGLDRDTYEQYF